The 31 T cell receptor beta chains presented below share a single source sample, sequenced in a study of OX40 agonist ivuxolimab in advanced cancers. Produced via immunoSEQ multiplex PCR; TCRdb's table is partial and in-frame only. Among about 62,000 clones, 79% were seen once, and the ten largest hold approximately 11%. The material was CD4+ or CD8+ T cells sorted from blood, obtained in a trial of the OX40 agonist ivuxolimab. These receptors all come from an adult with an advanced solid tumor such as melanoma, head and neck, liver or kidney cancer.

V gene TRBV2 combines with J gene TRBJ1-5; possible D gene TRBD1, 6 bases. CDR3 size: 14 residues. V was trimmed by 6 bases and J by 0 bases, leaving 9 bases between them. The germline V gene encodes CDR1 SNHLY and CDR2 FYNNEI. DNA of the CDR3: TGTGCCAGCAGCGGACAGAATAGCAATCAGCCCCAGCATTTT. Protein sequence: CASSGQNSNQPQHF. The full variable domain, completed using reference TRBV2 and TRBJ1-5, is EPEVTQTPSHQVTQMGQEVILRCVPISNHLYFYWYRQILGQKVEFLVSFYNNEISEKSEIFDDQFSVERPDGSNFTLKIRSTKLEDSAMYFCASSGQNSNQPQHFGDGTRLSIL.

The V and J genes are TRBV3-1 (or the pseudogene TRBV3-2) and TRBJ1-6; D uncertain. CDR3 size: 8 residues. V lost 4 bases and J lost 19, with 5 bases in between. The germline V gene has CDR1 LGHDT and CDR2 YNNKEL (reference sequence). The CDR3 region is CASSPPHF. CDR3 DNA sequence: TGTGCCAGCAGCCCCCCGCACTTT.

A single count supports this clone. The rearrangement links TRBV6-1 to TRBJ1-4, with a weak D call TRBD1 (6 bases). V lost 1 base, J lost 4 bases, and 13 bases lay in between. Looked up from germline, CDR1 is MNHNS and CDR2 is SASEGT. CDR3 length equals 16 residues. The CDR3 DNA reads as TGTGCCAGCAGTGAAGGGGGGGCACGGGGTAATGAAAAACTGTTTTTT. This gives the protein CASSEGGARGNEKLFF.

The rearrangement links TRBV27 to TRBJ1-4; TRBD1 might be the D (5 bases). CDR3 length equals 14 residues. Germline loops: CDR1 MNHEY, CDR2 SMNVEV (reference sequence). The V end was cut by 0 bases, the J end by 8 bases, with 10 bases between. The CDR3 reads CASSLSGAREKLFF. DNA for the CDR3: TGTGCCAGCAGTTTATCAGGGGCCAGAGAAAAACTGTTTTTT.

V is TRBV4-3 and J is TRBJ2-3; D is unclear. Looked up from germline, CDR1 is LGHNA and CDR2 is YSLEER. V was clipped by 1 base and J by 2 bases, with 10 bases between them. The CDR3 sequence is 15 residues long. In nucleotides, the CDR3 is TGCGCCAGCAGCCAAGGAGGTACTTTCACAGATACGCAGTATTTT. This gives the protein CASSQGGTFTDTQYF.

The chain links TRBV7-3 to TRBJ2-2, with D uncertain. The CDR3 loop spans 14 amino acids. Germline assignment: CDR1 SGHTA and CDR2 FQGTGA. Trimming took off 2 bases at V and 7 bases at J, with 11 bases between the two ends. CDR3 amino acids: CASSLLDGIGELFF. Here the CDR3 DNA reads TGTGCCAGCAGCTTATTGGATGGGATCGGGGAGCTGTTTTTT. The full variable domain, completed using reference TRBV7-3 and TRBJ2-2, is GAGVSQTPSNKVTEKGKYVELRCDPISGHTALYWYRQSLGQGPEFLIYFQGTGAADDSGLPNDRFFAVRPEGSVSTLKIQRTERGDSAVYLCASSLLDGIGELFFGEGSRLTVL.

V usage is TRBV27 and J usage is TRBJ2-1, with TRBD2 identical over 7 bases. The CDR3 extends over 15 amino acids. Per germline, CDR1 MNHEY and CDR2 SMNVEV (reference sequence). Unmatched junction bases numbered 6, after V lost 7 bases and J lost 0 bases. CDR3 nucleotides: TGTGCCAGCACAGCCGGGGGGAGCTCCTACAATGAGCAGTTCTTC. Translation: CASTAGGSSYNEQFF.

As for this clone: In the same sample, other DNA sequences code for this CDR3. The chain joins TRBV19 to TRBJ2-3; 7 bases agree with TRBD1. V shed 5 bases and J 1 base; nucleotides not matched to a gene: 9. The CDR3 is made up of 16 amino acids. Germline CDR1 is LNHDA and CDR2 is SQIVND (reference sequence). CDR3 in DNA: TGTGCCAGTAGTTACAAACCGGGACAGCGCACAGATACGCAGTATTTT. Translation: CASSYKPGQRTDTQYF. The whole variable domain, filled in from reference TRBV19 and TRBJ2-3, reads DGGITQSPKYLFRKEGQNVTLSCEQNLNHDAMYWYRQDPGQGLRLIYYSQIVNDFQKGDIAEGYSVSREKKESFPLTVTSAQKNPTAFYLCASSYKPGQRTDTQYFGPGTRLTVL.

The genes are TRBV9 and TRBJ1-4, with 7 bases fitting TRBD1. Germline CDR1 SGDLS, CDR2 YYNGEE. Unmatched junction bases numbered 4, after V lost 0 bases and J lost 5 bases. The CDR3 runs to 15 residues. As DNA, the CDR3 is TGTGCCAGCAGCGTAGACACAGGGGAGAATGAAAAACTGTTTTTT. This encodes CASSVDTGENEKLFF. The full variable domain, its missing parts supplied by reference TRBV9 and TRBJ1-4, is DSGVTQTPKHLITATGQRVTLRCSPRSGDLSVYWYQQSLDQGLQFLIQYYNGEERAKGNILERFSAQQFPDLHSELNLSSLELGDSALYFCASSVDTGENEKLFFGSGTQLSVL.

The chain is built from TRBV7-2 and TRBJ2-7; weak D call: TRBD1 (7 bases). Looked up from germline, CDR1 is SGHTA and CDR2 is FQGNSA. V gave up 3 bases and J gave up 6 bases, with 12 bases separating them. The length of the CDR3 is 13 residues. CDR3 sequence: CASSLEGAGEQYF. CDR3 nucleotides: TGTGCCAGCAGCTTGGAGGGGGCGGGCGAGCAGTACTTC.

The CDR3 DNA reads as TGTGCCAGCAGTTTAGCCCCCGGGACTAGCGGGAGAACCGGGGAGCTGTTTTTT. Encoded protein: CASSLAPGTSGRTGELFF. The chain has TRBV27 and TRBJ2-2; 14 nucleotides agree with TRBD2. V gave up 2 bases and J gave up 5 bases; unmatched junction bases: 7. CDR3 length: 18 amino acids. Per the germline V gene, CDR1 is MNHEY and CDR2 is SMNVEV (reference sequence).

This sequence joins TRBV7-6 and TRBJ2-7; possibly TRBD2 for D (5 bases). The germline V gene encodes CDR1 SGHVS and CDR2 FNYEAQ. V dropped 2 bases and J dropped 3 bases, with 17 bases sitting between them. CDR3 length: 16 residues. CDR3 in DNA: TGTGCCAGCAGCTTACTCCCGGAGGCCGAGGGCTACGAGCAGTACTTC. The encoded protein is CASSLLPEAEGYEQYF.

The chain links TRBV28 to TRBJ2-3, with 7 bases aligning to TRBD2. The CDR3 covers 14 residues. The germline CDR1 and CDR2 sequences are MDHEN and SYDVKM. Trimming cost V 9 bases and J 4 bases; bases outside gene matches: 10. The CDR3: CASASGGGADTQYF. DNA for the CDR3: TGTGCCAGTGCTAGCGGTGGGGGGGCAGATACGCAGTATTTT.

V gene TRBV12-5 combines with J gene TRBJ2-1; 7 bases are a match to TRBD2. CDR1 is LGHNT and CDR2 is FRNRAP in the germline V gene. This CDR3 region has 16 residues. V dropped 7 bases and J dropped 7; count of bases not matched to a gene: 16. CDR3 amino acids: CASAWGGADKGNEQFF. Here the CDR3 DNA reads TGTGCTAGTGCCTGGGGGGGAGCGGACAAGGGGAATGAGCAGTTCTTC.

The gene calls are TRBV2 and TRBJ2-7; 8 bases agree with TRBD1. The V and J ends lost 6 bases and 5 bases, in that order; junction bases with no gene match: 9. Germline V gene data show CDR1 as SNHLY and CDR2 as FYNNEI. The CDR3 is made up of 14 amino acids. In DNA, the CDR3 is TGTGCCAGCAGAAACGGCAGGGGGCTCGACGAGCAGTACTTC. Translated: CASRNGRGLDEQYF.

The table lists this clone with a count of one. This chain joins TRBV6-5 and TRBJ1-1, with D tentatively TRBD1 (5 bases). Per germline, CDR1 MNHEY and CDR2 SVGAGI. Trimming pared 6 bases from V and 8 bases from J, leaving 22 bases between. The CDR3 is made up of 15 amino acids. The CDR3 sequence: CASSASPGRGLEAFF. CDR3 DNA sequence: TGTGCCAGCAGCGCCTCTCCAGGGAGGGGACTAGAAGCTTTCTTT.

The V gene is TRBV27, the J gene TRBJ2-7; 7 nucleotides match TRBD2. Trimming removed 3 bases from V and 5 bases from J; junction bases left unmatched: 4. Germline V gives CDR1 MNHEY, CDR2 SMNVEV (reference sequence). This CDR3 contains 13 residues. The CDR3 reads CASSLSGTNEQYF. The CDR3 DNA follows: TGTGCCAGCAGTTTGTCAGGGACTAACGAGCAGTACTTC.

This clone was recorded only once. The chain joins TRBV28 to TRBJ1-4; TRBD1 agrees at 9 bases. The germline V gene has CDR1 MDHEN and CDR2 SYDVKM. The CDR3 loop spans 14 amino acids. Trimming removed 5 bases from V and 8 bases from J; junction bases left unmatched: 6. The CDR3 nucleotides are TGTGCCAGCAGTCTCGACAGGGGGAGGGAAAAACTGTTTTTT. It encodes CASSLDRGREKLFF.

This sequence joins TRBV1 and TRBJ1-4; the D segment call TRBD1 is taken from the table without a DNA check. TRBV1 constitutes a pseudogene. The CDR3 has 19 amino acids. The CDR3 is CTSSQRTVTGEGPEEKLFF. As DNA, the CDR3 is TGCACCAGCAGCCAAAGGACAGTCACAGGAGAGGGTCCTGAGGAAAAACTGTTTTTT.

The rearrangement links TRBV6-5 to TRBJ1-1, with D possibly being TRBD1 (5 bases). The germline V gene has CDR1 MNHEY and CDR2 SVGAGI. The ends were cut back, 2 bases at V and 3 bases at J, with 13 bases in the middle. This CDR3 contains 15 residues. This CDR3 reads CASSYTPGGDTEAFF. CDR3 nucleotide sequence: TGTGCCAGCAGTTACACCCCCGGGGGGGACACTGAAGCTTTCTTT.

The chain has TRBV7-2 and TRBJ2-3; 8 nucleotides agree with TRBD2. The CDR3 runs to 17 residues. The J segment lost 4 bases and the V segment lost 5 bases, leaving 14 bases of the junction unmatched. Per germline, CDR1 SGHTA and CDR2 FQGNSA. The CDR3 DNA follows: TGTGCCAGCAGCCCGCGGGGGGACTTTTCGTCGGCAGATACGCAGTATTTT. As protein: CASSPRGDFSSADTQYF.

This clone was seen repeatedly, ten times or more. This chain links TRBV13 with TRBJ1-3; no firm D call. The V end was cut by 1 base, the J end by 0 bases, with 7 bases between. The germline CDR1 and CDR2 sequences are PRHDT and FYEKMQ (reference sequence). The CDR3 consists of 15 residues. CDR3 sequence (DNA): TGTGCCAGCAGCTTAGAACGGATCTCTGGAAACACCATATATTTT. The encoded protein is CASSLERISGNTIYF.

The V call is TRBV15, the J call TRBJ1-1; 12 bases agree with TRBD1. CDR3 size: 18 residues. V shed 3 bases and J 3 bases; nucleotides not matched to a gene: 11. Per germline, CDR1 LNHNV and CDR2 YYDKDF (reference sequence). The CDR3 coding sequence is TGTGCCACCAGCAGTTCCATAGGGACAGGGGGCCCGGACACTGAAGCTTTCTTT. Its translation: CATSSSIGTGGPDTEAFF.

V usage is TRBV9 and J usage is TRBJ2-1, with D unresolved. CDR1 SGDLS and CDR2 YYNGEE come from the germline V gene. The CDR3 runs 15 residues. The V end lost 0 bases, the J end lost 4 bases, and 11 bases lay between the germline ends. CDR3 residues: CASSVGGMEYNEQFF. For the CDR3, the DNA is TGTGCCAGCAGCGTAGGAGGAATGGAATACAATGAGCAGTTCTTC.

This chain uses TRBV9 with TRBJ2-1, with TRBD2 identical over 9 bases. Trimming at V came to 1 base and at J to 4 bases, leaving 6 bases not matched to a gene. The CDR3 runs to 16 residues. The germline V gene has CDR1 SGDLS and CDR2 YYNGEE. The chain's CDR3 is CASSVSGGRVYNEQFF. The CDR3 nucleotides read TGTGCCAGCAGCGTATCGGGCGGGAGGGTGTACAATGAGCAGTTCTTC.

The V call is TRBV7-8, the J call TRBJ1-1, with TRBD1 matching 10 bases. The CDR3 runs to 14 residues. Unmatched junction bases numbered 1, after V lost 1 base and J lost 5 bases. Germline CDR1 SGHVS, CDR2 FQNEAQ. The CDR3 DNA reads as TGTGCCAGCAGCTTAGAGGGACAGGGGACTGAAGCTTTCTTT. Translated, it gives CASSLEGQGTEAFF.

The chain combines TRBV6-6 with TRBJ1-1; D unresolved. The CDR3 consists of 13 residues. Trimming pared 8 bases from V and 2 bases from J, leaving 12 bases between. Germline CDR1 is MNHNY and CDR2 is SVGAGI (reference sequence). The CDR3 protein is CASSIGENTEAFF. The CDR3, as DNA: TGTGCCAGCTCCATTGGGGAAAACACTGAAGCTTTCTTT.

The chain joins TRBV28 to TRBJ2-7; 8 positions match TRBD2. The germline CDR1 and CDR2 sequences are MDHEN and SYDVKM. The CDR3 runs to 14 residues. J was trimmed by 1 base and V by 8 bases; bases with no gene match: 7. CDR3 sequence reads: CASLLSGRSYEQYF. In nucleotides, the CDR3 is TGTGCCAGCCTTCTGAGCGGGAGATCCTACGAGCAGTACTTC.

In its sample, this clone ranks as medium-sized. The chain carries TRBV7-8 and TRBJ2-7, with D unresolved. V was trimmed by 1 base and J by 0 bases, leaving 7 bases between them. The length of the CDR3 is 14 residues. Germline V gene data show CDR1 as SGHVS and CDR2 as FQNEAQ. The CDR3 DNA reads as TGTGCCAGCAGCTTAGAACCTGTCTCCTACGAGCAGTACTTC. Its translation: CASSLEPVSYEQYF.

In this sample, this clone turned up a few times. The chain joins TRBV4-3 to TRBJ2-7; 9 nucleotides align to TRBD1. Germline loops: CDR1 LGHNA, CDR2 YSLEER. The CDR3 loop spans 14 amino acids. V dropped 3 bases and J dropped 3; count of bases not matched to a gene: 3. The chain's CDR3 is CASSQGTGIYEQYF. Written as DNA, the CDR3 is TGCGCCAGCAGCCAGGGGACAGGGATCTACGAGCAGTACTTC.

The J gene is TRBJ2-1, the V gene TRBV9, with D possibly being TRBD2 (6 bases). V was clipped by 0 bases and J by 8 bases, with 12 bases between them. The CDR3 is 14 amino acids. CDR1 SGDLS and CDR2 YYNGEE come from the germline V gene. The CDR3 nucleotides are TGTGCCAGCAGCGTAGTTCTAGCGCAAGATGAGCAGTTCTTC. It is translated as CASSVVLAQDEQFF.